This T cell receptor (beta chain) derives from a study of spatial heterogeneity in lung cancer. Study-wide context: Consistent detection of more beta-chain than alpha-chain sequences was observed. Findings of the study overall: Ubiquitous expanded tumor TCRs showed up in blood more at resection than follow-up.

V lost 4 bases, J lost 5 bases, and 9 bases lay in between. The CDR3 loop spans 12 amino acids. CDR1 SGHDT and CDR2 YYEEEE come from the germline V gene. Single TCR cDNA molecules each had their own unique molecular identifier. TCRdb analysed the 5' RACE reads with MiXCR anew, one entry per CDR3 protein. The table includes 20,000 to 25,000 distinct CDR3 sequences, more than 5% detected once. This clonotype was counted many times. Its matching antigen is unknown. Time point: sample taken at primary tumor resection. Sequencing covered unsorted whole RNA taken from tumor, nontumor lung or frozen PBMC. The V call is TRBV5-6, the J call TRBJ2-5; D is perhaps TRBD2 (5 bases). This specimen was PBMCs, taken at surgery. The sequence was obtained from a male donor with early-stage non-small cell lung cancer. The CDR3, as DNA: TGTGCCAGCAGCCCGGGCGGGGAGACCCAGTACTTC. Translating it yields CASSPGGETQYF.